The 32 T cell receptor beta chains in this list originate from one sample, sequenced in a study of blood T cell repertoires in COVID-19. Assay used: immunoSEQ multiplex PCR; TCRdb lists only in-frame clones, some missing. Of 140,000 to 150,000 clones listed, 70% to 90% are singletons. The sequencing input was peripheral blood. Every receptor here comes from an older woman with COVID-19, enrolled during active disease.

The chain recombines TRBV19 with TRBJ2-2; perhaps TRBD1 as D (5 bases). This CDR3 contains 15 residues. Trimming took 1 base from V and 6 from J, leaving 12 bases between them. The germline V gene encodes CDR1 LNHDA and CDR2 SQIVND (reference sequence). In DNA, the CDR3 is TGTGCCAGTAGTATAGTGCAGGGTCATGCCGGGGAGCTGTTTTTT. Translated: CASSIVQGHAGELFF.

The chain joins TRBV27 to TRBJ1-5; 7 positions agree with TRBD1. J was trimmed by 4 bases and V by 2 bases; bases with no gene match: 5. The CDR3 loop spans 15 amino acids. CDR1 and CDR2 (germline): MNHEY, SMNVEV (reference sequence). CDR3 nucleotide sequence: TGTGCCAGCAGTTTAAAAGACAGGGCTAATCAGCCCCAGCATTTT. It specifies CASSLKDRANQPQHF.

Here the CDR3 reads CASSISRDSLPGYTF. The DNA for the CDR3 is TGTGCCAGTAGTATATCCCGGGACAGTCTTCCTGGCTACACCTTC. The chain couples TRBV19 to TRBJ1-2, with TRBD1 matching over 7 bases. This CDR3 has 15 residues. After removal of 2 bases from V and 7 bases from J, the junction contained 10 bases not matched to a gene. Germline loops: CDR1 LNHDA, CDR2 SQIVND (reference sequence).

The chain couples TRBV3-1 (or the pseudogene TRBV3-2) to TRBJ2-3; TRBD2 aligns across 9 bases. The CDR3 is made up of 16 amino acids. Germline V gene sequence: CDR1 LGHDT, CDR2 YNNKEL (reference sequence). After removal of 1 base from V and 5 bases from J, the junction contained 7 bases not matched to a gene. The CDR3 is CASSQGRAGGQDTQYF. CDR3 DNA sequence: TGTGCCAGCAGCCAAGGCAGGGCGGGGGGGCAAGATACGCAGTATTTT.

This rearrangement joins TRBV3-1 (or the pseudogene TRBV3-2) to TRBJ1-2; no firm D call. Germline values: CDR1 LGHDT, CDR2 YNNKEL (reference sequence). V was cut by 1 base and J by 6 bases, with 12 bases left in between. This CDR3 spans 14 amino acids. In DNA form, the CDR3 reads TGTGCCAGCAGCCAAGCCGGTTCTCTAGATGGCTACACCTTC. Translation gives CASSQAGSLDGYTF.

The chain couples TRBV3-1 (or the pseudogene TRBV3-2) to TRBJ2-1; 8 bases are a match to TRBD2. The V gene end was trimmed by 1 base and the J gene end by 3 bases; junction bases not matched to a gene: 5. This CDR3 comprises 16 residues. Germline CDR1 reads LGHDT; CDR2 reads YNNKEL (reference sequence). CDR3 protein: CASSQVARGVYNEQFF. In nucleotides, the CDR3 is TGTGCCAGCAGCCAAGTGGCGCGGGGGGTCTACAATGAGCAGTTCTTC.

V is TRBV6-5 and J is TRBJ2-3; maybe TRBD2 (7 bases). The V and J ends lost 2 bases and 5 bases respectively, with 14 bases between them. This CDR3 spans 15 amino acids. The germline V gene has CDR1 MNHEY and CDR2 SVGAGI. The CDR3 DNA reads TGTGCCAGCAGTTACGAGGGGGGGCTCGGAGATACGCAGTATTTT. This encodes CASSYEGGLGDTQYF.

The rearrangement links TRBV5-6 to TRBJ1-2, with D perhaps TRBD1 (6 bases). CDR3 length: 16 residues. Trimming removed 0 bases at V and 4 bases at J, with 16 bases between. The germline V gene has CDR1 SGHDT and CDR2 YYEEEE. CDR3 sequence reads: CASSLAALGASYGYTF. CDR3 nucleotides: TGTGCCAGCAGCTTGGCAGCACTGGGGGCGAGCTATGGCTACACCTTC.

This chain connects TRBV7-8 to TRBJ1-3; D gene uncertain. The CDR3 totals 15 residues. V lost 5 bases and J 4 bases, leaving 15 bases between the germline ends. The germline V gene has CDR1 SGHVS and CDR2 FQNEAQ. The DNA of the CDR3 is TGTGCCAGCAGCCCAGAGCGGGGTTACGGAAACACCATATATTTT. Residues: CASSPERGYGNTIYF.

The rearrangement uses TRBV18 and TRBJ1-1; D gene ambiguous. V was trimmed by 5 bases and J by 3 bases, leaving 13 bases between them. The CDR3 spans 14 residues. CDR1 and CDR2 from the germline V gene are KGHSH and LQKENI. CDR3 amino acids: CASSYPGGDTEAFF. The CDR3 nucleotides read TGTGCCAGCTCATACCCGGGCGGGGACACTGAAGCTTTCTTT. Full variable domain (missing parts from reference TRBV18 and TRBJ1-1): NAGVMQNPRHLVRRRGQEARLRCSPMKGHSHVYWYRQLPEEGLKFMVYLQKENIIDESGMPKERFSAEFPKEGPSILRIQQVVRGDSAAYFCASSYPGGDTEAFFGQGTRLTVV.

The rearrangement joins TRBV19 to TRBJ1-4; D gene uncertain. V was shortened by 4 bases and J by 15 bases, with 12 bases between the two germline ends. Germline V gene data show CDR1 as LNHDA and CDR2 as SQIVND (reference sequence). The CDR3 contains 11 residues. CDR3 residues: CASSTRELVFF. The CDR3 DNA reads TGTGCCAGTAGTACGAGGGAGTTGGTGTTTTTT.

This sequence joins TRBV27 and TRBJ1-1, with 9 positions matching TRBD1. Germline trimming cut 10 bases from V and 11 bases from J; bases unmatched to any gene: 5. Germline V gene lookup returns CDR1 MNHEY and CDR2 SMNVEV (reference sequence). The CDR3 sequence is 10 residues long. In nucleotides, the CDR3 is TGTGCCATCCTAGGACAGGGGGCTTTCTTT. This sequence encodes CAILGQGAFF.

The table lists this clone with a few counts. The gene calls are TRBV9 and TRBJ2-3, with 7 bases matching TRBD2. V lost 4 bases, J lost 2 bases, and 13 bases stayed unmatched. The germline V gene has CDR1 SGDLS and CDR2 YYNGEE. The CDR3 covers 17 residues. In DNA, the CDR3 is TGTGCCAGCAGCAAGGCCCCTAGCGGACCAGTCACAGATACGCAGTATTTT. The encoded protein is CASSKAPSGPVTDTQYF.

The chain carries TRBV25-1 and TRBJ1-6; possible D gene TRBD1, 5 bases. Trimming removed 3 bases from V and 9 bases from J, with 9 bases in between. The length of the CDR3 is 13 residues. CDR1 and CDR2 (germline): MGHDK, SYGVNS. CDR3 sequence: CASSDYRFSPLHF. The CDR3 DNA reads TGTGCCAGCAGTGATTACAGGTTTTCACCCCTCCACTTT.

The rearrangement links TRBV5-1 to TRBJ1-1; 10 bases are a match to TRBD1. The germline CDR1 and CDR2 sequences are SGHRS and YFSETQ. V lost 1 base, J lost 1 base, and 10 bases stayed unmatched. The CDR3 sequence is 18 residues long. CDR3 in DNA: TGCGCCAGCAGCTTGACTATGACAGGGGGCATAGGGAACACTGAAGCTTTCTTT. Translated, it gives CASSLTMTGGIGNTEAFF.

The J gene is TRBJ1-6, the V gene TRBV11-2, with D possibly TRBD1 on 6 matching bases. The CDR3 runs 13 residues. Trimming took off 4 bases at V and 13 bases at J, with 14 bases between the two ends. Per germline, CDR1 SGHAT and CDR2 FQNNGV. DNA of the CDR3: TGTGCCAGCAGCTCCGACAGGCAAGCGCCCCTCCACTTT. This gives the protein CASSSDRQAPLHF.

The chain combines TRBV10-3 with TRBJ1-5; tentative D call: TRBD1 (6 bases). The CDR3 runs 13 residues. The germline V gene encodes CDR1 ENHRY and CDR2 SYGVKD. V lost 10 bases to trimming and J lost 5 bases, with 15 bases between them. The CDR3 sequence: CATVQGSDQPQHF. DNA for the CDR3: TGTGCCACCGTACAGGGATCCGATCAGCCCCAGCATTTT.

The CDR3: CASSQGRSVNTGELFF. CDR3 nucleotide sequence: TGCGCCAGCAGTCAGGGTCGTAGTGTGAACACCGGGGAGCTGTTTTTT. The J gene is TRBJ2-2, the V gene TRBV4-1; perhaps TRBD1 as D (5 bases). The V gene lost 6 bases and the J gene lost 1 base, with 15 bases spanning the gap. The CDR3 runs to 16 residues. The V gene's germline CDR1 is MGHRA and CDR2 YSYEKL.

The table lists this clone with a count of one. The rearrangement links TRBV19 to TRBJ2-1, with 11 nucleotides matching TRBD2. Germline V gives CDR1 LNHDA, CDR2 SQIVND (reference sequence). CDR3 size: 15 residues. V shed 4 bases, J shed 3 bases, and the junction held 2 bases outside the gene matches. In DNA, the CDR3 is TGTGCCAGTAGTACCACTAGCGGGAGCTACAATGAGCAGTTCTTC. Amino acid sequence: CASSTTSGSYNEQFF.

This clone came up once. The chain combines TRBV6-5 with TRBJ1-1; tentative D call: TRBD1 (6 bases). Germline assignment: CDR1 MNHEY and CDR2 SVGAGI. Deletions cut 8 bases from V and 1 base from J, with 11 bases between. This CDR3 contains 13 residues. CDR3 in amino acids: CASQIRGNTEAFF. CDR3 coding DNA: TGTGCCAGCCAAATCAGGGGGAACACTGAAGCTTTCTTT.

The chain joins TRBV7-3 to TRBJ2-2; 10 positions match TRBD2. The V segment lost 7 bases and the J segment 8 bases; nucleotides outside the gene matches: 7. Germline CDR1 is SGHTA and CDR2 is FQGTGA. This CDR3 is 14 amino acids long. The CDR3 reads CASTPSGGRGELFF. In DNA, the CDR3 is TGTGCCAGCACCCCTAGCGGGGGTAGAGGGGAGCTGTTTTTT.

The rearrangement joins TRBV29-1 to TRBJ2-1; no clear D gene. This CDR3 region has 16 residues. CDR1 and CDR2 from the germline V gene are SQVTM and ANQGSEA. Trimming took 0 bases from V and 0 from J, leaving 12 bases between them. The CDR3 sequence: CSVEDKTPSSYNEQFF. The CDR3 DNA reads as TGCAGCGTTGAAGATAAGACACCGAGCTCCTACAATGAGCAGTTCTTC.

DNA for the CDR3: TGTGCCAGCAGCCCCTCAGCGGGGACATACAATGAGCAGTTCTTC. As protein: CASSPSAGTYNEQFF. The V call is TRBV7-2, the J call TRBJ2-1; a weak D match, TRBD2 (7 bases). V lost 5 bases, J lost 4 bases, and 15 bases lay in between. Per the germline V gene, CDR1 is SGHTA and CDR2 is FQGNSA. The CDR3 runs 15 residues.

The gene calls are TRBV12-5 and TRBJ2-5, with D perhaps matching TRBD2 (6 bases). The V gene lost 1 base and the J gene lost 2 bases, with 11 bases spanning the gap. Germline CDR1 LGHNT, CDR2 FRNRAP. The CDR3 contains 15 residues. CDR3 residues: CASGLGGTLQETQYF. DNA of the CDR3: TGTGCTAGTGGTTTGGGCGGGACCTTACAAGAGACCCAGTACTTC.

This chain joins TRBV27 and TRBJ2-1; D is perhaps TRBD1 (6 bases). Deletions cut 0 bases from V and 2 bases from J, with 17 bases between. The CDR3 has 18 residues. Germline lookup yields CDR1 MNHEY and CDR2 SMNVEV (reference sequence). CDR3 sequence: CASSLSGFQGLAYNEQFF. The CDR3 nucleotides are TGTGCCAGCAGTTTATCGGGGTTTCAGGGGCTTGCCTACAATGAGCAGTTCTTC.

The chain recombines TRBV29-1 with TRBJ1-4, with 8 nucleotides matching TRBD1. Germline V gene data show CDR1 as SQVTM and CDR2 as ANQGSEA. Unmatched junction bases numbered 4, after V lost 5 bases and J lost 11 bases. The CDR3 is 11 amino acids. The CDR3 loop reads CSVKDRAKLFF. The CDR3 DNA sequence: TGCAGCGTTAAGGACAGGGCGAAACTGTTTTTT.

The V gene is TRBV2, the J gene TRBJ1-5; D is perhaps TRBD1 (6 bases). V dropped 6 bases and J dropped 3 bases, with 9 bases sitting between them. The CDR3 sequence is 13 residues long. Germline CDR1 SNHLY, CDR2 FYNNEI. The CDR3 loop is CASSRDNNQPQHF. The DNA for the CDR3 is TGTGCCAGCAGCCGGGACAACAATCAGCCCCAGCATTTT.

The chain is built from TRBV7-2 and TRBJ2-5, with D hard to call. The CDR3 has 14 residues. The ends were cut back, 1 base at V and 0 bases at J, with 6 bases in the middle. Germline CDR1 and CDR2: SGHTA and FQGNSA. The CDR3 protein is CASSLGDHQETQYF. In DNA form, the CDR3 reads TGTGCCAGCAGCTTAGGAGATCACCAAGAGACCCAGTACTTC.

Here the CDR3 DNA reads TGTGCCAGCAGCCCCGATGGACACAACAAATACAATGAGCAGTTCTTC. This codes for CASSPDGHNKYNEQFF. V usage is TRBV27 and J usage is TRBJ2-1, with D perhaps TRBD1 (5 bases). The CDR3 length is 16 residues. V gave up 6 bases and J gave up 4 bases, with 19 bases separating them. CDR1 is MNHEY, CDR2 SMNVEV, per germline (reference sequence).

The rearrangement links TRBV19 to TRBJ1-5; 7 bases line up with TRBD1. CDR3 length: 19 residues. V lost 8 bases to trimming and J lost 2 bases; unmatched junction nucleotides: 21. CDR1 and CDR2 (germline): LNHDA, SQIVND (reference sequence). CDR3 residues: CASESPRDSPSGGNQPQHF. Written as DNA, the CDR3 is TGTGCCAGTGAATCACCCCGGGACAGTCCCTCTGGGGGCAATCAGCCCCAGCATTTT.

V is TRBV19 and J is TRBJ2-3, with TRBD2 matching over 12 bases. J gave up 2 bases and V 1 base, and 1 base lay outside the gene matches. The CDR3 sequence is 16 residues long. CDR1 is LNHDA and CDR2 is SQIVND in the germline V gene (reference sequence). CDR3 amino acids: CASSIGTSGVTDTQYF. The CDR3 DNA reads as TGTGCCAGTAGTATAGGGACTAGCGGGGTCACAGATACGCAGTATTTT.

CDR3 amino acids: CASSFAGTGDLTYEQYF. CDR3 nucleotides: TGTGCCAGCAGCTTTGCCGGGACAGGGGACCTGACCTACGAGCAGTACTTC. The rearrangement uses TRBV12-1 and TRBJ2-7; no DNA check was done on the table's D call, TRBD1. TRBV12-1 is tagged as a pseudogene. This CDR3 contains 17 residues.